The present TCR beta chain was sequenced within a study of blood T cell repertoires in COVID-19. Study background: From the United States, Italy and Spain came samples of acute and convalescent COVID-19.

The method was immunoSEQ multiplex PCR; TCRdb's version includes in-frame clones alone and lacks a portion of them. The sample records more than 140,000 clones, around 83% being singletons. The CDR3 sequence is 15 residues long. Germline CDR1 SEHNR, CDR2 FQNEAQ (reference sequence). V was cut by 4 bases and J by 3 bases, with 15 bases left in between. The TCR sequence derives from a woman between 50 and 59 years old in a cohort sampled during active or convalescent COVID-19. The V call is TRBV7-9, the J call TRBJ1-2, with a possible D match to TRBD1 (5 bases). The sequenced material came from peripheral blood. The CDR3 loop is CASSSGAGSDYGYTF. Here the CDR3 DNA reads TGTGCCAGCAGCTCCGGGGCGGGGTCTGACTATGGCTACACCTTC. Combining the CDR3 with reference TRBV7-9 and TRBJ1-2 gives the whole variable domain DTGVSQNPRHKITKRGQNVTFRCDPISEHNRLYWYRQTLGQGPEFLTYFQNEAQLEKSRLLSDRFSAERPKGSFSTLEIQRTEQGDSAMYLCASSSGAGSDYGYTFGSGTRLTVV.